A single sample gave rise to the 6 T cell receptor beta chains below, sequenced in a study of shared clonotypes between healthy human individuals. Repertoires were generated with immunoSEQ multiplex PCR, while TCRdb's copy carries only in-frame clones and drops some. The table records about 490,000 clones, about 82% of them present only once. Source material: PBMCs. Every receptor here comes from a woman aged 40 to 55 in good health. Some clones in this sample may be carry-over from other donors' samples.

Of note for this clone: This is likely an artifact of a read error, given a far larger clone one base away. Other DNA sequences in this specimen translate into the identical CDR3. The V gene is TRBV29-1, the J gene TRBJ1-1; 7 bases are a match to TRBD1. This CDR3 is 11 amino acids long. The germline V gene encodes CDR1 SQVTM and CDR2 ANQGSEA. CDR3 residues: CSVSRQGAAFF. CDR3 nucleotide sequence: TGCAGTGTGTCGCGACAGGGCGCAGCTTTCTTT.

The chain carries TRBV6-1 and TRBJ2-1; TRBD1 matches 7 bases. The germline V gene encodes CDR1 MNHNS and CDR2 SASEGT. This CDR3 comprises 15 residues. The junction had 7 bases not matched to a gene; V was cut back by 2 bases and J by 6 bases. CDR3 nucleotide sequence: TGTGCCAGCAGTGAACAAGACAGGGTGGGCAATGAGCAGTTCTTC. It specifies CASSEQDRVGNEQFF.

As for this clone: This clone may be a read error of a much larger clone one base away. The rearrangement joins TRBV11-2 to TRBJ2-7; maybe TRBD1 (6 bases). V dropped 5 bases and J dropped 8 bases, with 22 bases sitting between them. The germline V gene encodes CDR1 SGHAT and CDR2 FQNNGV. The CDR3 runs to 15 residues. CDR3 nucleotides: TGTGCCAGCAGCCCGTACCAGGGGAGTAGGAACAAGCAGTACTTC. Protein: CASSPYQGSRNKQYF. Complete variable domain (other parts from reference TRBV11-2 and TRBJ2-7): EAGVAQSPRYKIIEKRQSVAFWCNPISGHATLYWYQQILGQGPKLLIQFQNNGVVDDSQLPKDRFSAERLKGVDSTLKIQPAKLEDSAVYLCASSPYQGSRNKQYFGPGTRLTVT.

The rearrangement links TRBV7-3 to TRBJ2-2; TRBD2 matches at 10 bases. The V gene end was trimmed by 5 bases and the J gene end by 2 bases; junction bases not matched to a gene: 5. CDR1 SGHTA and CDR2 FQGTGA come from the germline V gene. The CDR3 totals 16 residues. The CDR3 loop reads CASSRGTSANTGELFF. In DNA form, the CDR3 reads TGTGCCAGCAGCCGTGGGACTAGCGCAAACACCGGGGAGCTGTTTTTT.

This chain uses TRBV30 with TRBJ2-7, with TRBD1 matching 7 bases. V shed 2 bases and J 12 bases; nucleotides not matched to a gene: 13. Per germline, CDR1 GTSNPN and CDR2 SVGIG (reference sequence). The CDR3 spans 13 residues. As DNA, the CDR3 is TGTGCCTGGAGTTCCCCACGACAGGGCCGACCGTACTTC. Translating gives CAWSSPRQGRPYF.

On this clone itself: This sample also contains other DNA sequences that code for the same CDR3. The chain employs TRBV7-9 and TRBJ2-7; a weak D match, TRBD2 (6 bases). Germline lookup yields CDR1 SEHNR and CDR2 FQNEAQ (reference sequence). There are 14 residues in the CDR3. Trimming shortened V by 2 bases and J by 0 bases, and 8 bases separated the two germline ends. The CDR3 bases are TGTGCCAGCAGCTTATCCGGGAGCTCCTACGAGCAGTACTTC. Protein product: CASSLSGSSYEQYF. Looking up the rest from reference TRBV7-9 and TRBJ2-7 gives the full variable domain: DTGVSQNPRHKITKRGQNVTFRCDPISEHNRLYWYRQTLGQGPEFLTYFQNEAQLEKSRLLSDRFSAERPKGSFSTLEIQRTEQGDSAMYLCASSLSGSSYEQYFGPGTRLTVT.